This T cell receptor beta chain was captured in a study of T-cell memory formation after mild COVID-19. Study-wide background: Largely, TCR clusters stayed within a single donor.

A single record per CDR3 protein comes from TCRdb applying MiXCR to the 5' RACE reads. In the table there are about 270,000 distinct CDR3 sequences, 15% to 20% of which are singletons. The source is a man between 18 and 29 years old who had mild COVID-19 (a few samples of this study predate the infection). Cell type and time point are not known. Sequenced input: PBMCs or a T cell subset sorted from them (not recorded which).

The chain's CDR3 is CASSPSKGDTDTQYF. DNA for the CDR3: TGTGCCAGCTCACCGTCGAAGGGAGACACAGATACGCAGTATTTT. The rearrangement links TRBV18 to TRBJ2-3; tentative D call: TRBD2 (5 bases). CDR1 is KGHSH and CDR2 is LQKENI in the germline V gene. V gave up 3 bases and J gave up 2 bases, with 12 bases separating them. This CDR3 contains 15 residues. The entire variable domain, with the rest obtained from reference TRBV18 and TRBJ2-3, is as follows: NAGVMQNPRHLVRRRGQEARLRCSPMKGHSHVYWYRQLPEEGLKFMVYLQKENIIDESGMPKERFSAEFPKEGPSILRIQQVVRGDSAAYFCASSPSKGDTDTQYFGPGTRLTVL.